The 14 T cell receptor beta chains in this list originate from one sample, sequenced in a study of CD8+CD57+ T cells in acquired aplastic anemia. Profiling of TCR beta VDJ combinations and CDR3 sequences used genomic DNA as template. TCRdb called the reads again in MiXCR, with one record for every CDR3 protein. The sample has some 180,000 distinct CDR3 sequences; around 50% are singletons. It was patients with CD8+CD57+ cell expansion by flow cytometry who were chosen for sequencing. The sample taken for sequencing was sorted CD4+, CD8+, or CD8+CD57+ T cells (not recorded which) from PBMCs. The source of these receptors is a human donor with aplastic anemia.

This clonotype was recorded at least ten times. The rearrangement links TRBV2 to TRBJ1-1, with 7 bases that match TRBD1. J was trimmed by 5 bases and V by 6 bases; bases with no gene match: 12. The CDR3 has 15 residues. Germline CDR1 reads SNHLY; CDR2 reads FYNNEI. The CDR3 protein is CASSSRQGDLTEAFF. Here the CDR3 DNA reads TGTGCCAGCAGCTCTAGACAGGGCGATCTAACTGAAGCTTTCTTT.

This clonotype was detected a few times. V is TRBV4-1 and J is TRBJ1-2; D gene uncertain. V lost 0 bases, J lost 5 bases, and 13 bases lay in between. The germline V gene has CDR1 MGHRA and CDR2 YSYEKL. CDR3 length: 15 amino acids. This chain's CDR3 is CASSQDLGIGYGYTF. The CDR3 nucleotides are TGCGCCAGCAGCCAAGACCTGGGAATAGGATATGGCTACACCTTC.

This clonotype was seen at least ten times. This chain uses TRBV5-5 with TRBJ1-5, with 10 positions matching TRBD1. The CDR3 consists of 16 residues. Germline assignment: CDR1 SGHKS and CDR2 YYEKEE (reference sequence). Losses at the gene ends were 0 bases for V and 2 bases for J; bases not matched to a gene: 2. In nucleotides, the CDR3 is TGTGCCAGCAGCTTGGCCGGGACAGGGGGCAATCAGCCCCAGCATTTT. This sequence encodes CASSLAGTGGNQPQHF.

This clonotype was observed at least ten times. V usage is TRBV12-3 or TRBV12-4 and J usage is TRBJ1-5; D is possibly TRBD1 (5 bases). The CDR3 is made up of 13 amino acids. Trimming left V 6 bases short and J 4 bases short, with 10 bases between. The CDR3 DNA is TGTGCCAGCAGCCCCAGGGAAAATCAGCCCCAGCATTTT. Translation gives CASSPRENQPQHF.

The J gene is TRBJ2-1, the V gene TRBV25-1; D call uncertain. With 6 bases removed from V and 1 base from J, the gap between germline ends came to 13 bases. CDR3 length: 15 amino acids. Germline V gives CDR1 MGHDK, CDR2 SYGVNS. The CDR3 region is CASSFRARSYNEQFF. In DNA form, the CDR3 reads TGTGCCAGCAGCTTCCGAGCTAGGTCCTACAATGAGCAGTTCTTC.

This clonotype has ten or more counts. The CDR3, as DNA: TGTGCCAGCAGCCGAGAAGGGCGGGGTATGTACGAGCAGTACTTC. Translating it yields CASSREGRGMYEQYF. This rearrangement joins TRBV3-1 to TRBJ2-7; D perhaps matches TRBD2 (6 bases). The CDR3 extends over 15 amino acids. V was clipped by 4 bases and J by 4 bases, with 17 bases between them. Germline V gene sequence: CDR1 LGHDT, CDR2 YNNKEL (reference sequence).

Only a few counts were recorded for this clonotype. The chain recombines TRBV20-1 with TRBJ2-3; 10 bases are a match to TRBD2. V gave up 5 bases and J gave up 8 bases; unmatched junction bases: 13. Germline V gene data show CDR1 as DFQATT and CDR2 as SNEGSKA (reference sequence). The CDR3 sequence is 15 residues long. Here the CDR3 reads CSADTSGRAVRTQYF. The CDR3 coding sequence is TGCAGTGCTGACACGAGCGGGAGGGCCGTTCGTACGCAGTATTTT.

The chain combines TRBV18 with TRBJ2-7; D ambiguous. Trimming cost V 5 bases and J 4 bases, with 9 bases left between them. Germline assignment: CDR1 KGHSH and CDR2 LQKENI. The CDR3 loop spans 12 amino acids. The CDR3 bases are TGTGCCAGCTCATCCGGAGAATACGAGCAGTACTTC. This translates into CASSSGEYEQYF.

The chain joins TRBV6-1 to TRBJ2-2; a possible D gene is TRBD2 (5 bases). V was clipped by 1 base and J by 2 bases, with 8 bases between them. CDR3 length: 15 residues. Looked up from germline, CDR1 is MNHNS and CDR2 is SASEGT. CDR3 sequence: CASSEGRINTGELFF. In nucleotides, the CDR3 is TGTGCCAGCAGTGAAGGGAGGATCAACACCGGGGAGCTGTTTTTT.

The gene calls are TRBV10-3 and TRBJ1-6, with a tentative D call TRBD1 (6 bases). The CDR3 extends over 15 amino acids. Trimming stripped 10 bases from V and 11 bases from J, with 24 bases between. Germline V gene sequence: CDR1 ENHRY, CDR2 SYGVKD. The CDR3 DNA reads TGTGCCAGGTGGGGGGGGGGGGCTAGCGATCCACCCCTCCACTTT. The encoded protein is CARWGGGASDPPLHF.

A single count supports this clonotype. This sequence may be a read error, since a much larger clone differs from it by one base. The chain links TRBV6-1 to TRBJ1-1; 9 positions agree with TRBD1. CDR1 and CDR2 from the germline V gene are MNHNS and SASEGT. V was pared by 6 bases and J by 3 bases, with 2 bases of the junction left unmatched. This CDR3 is 13 amino acids long. CDR3 in DNA: TGTGCCAGCAGCCACAGGGGGCACACTGAAGCTTTCTTT. Its protein product is CASSHRGHTEAFF.

In its sample, this clonotype was seen many times. The V call is TRBV5-1, the J call TRBJ1-3; D gene unclear. The germline V gene encodes CDR1 SGHRS and CDR2 YFSETQ. CDR3 size: 13 residues. With 0 bases removed from V and 3 bases from J, the gap between germline ends came to 4 bases. The CDR3 protein is CASSLEHGNTIYF. The CDR3 region has the DNA TGCGCCAGCAGCTTGGAACATGGAAACACCATATATTTT.

J is TRBJ2-7 and V is TRBV12-3 or TRBV12-4; tentatively, D is TRBD2 (5 bases). The CDR3 has 13 residues. With 5 bases removed from V and 4 bases from J, the gap between germline ends came to 12 bases. CDR3: CASSPNGGYEQYF. The DNA of the CDR3 is TGTGCCAGCAGTCCCAACGGAGGATACGAGCAGTACTTC.

The CDR3 sequence: CSVERERSLEQFF. The CDR3, as DNA: TGCAGCGTTGAGAGGGAGCGCTCATTGGAGCAGTTCTTC. V and J are TRBV29-1 and TRBJ2-1; possibly TRBD2 for D (5 bases). CDR3 length: 13 amino acids. Germline CDR1 reads SQVTM; CDR2 reads ANQGSEA. The germline V and J ends were trimmed by 3 bases and 10 bases, with 16 bases remaining between them.